This TCR beta chain was observed in a study of T-cell memory formation after mild COVID-19. The wider study: TCR clusters were mostly confined to one donor each. Regarding the study as a whole: Contracting CD4+ clones lay largely in CM and EM, with CD8+ ones residing in EMRA. Clones that got smaller from day 15 to 85 had even CD4/CD8, while clones growing later tipped toward CD4+. The finding that pre-infection memory included some responding clones suggested that cross-reactive memory joined.

Regarding this clonotype: Its antigen remains unidentified.

Using its own MiXCR run on the 5' RACE reads, TCRdb lists one record per CDR3 protein. The sample has 300,000 to 400,000 distinct CDR3 sequences; around 28% are singletons. Looked up from germline, CDR1 is MGHRA and CDR2 is YSYEKL. CDR3 length: 16 amino acids. The V gene end was trimmed by 0 bases and the J gene end by 4 bases; junction bases not matched to a gene: 2. This clonotype was sampled from an adult woman who had mild COVID-19 (a few samples of this study predate the infection). Cell type and time point are not known. Sequencing was performed on PBMCs or a T cell subset sorted from them (not recorded which). This chain joins TRBV4-1 and TRBJ2-3; 12 bases match TRBD2. In nucleotides, the CDR3 is TGCGCCAGCAGCCAAGAGCTAGCGGGGGGGCCAGATACGCAGTATTTT. This sequence encodes CASSQELAGGPDTQYF.